The following is a TCR beta chain sequence with its context. Antigen: not known. Between the trimmed V and J ends, which lost 2 bases and 5 bases, there was a span of 23 bases. The CDR3 length is 18 residues. From germline, CDR1 is MGHDK and CDR2 SYGVNS. This sample was included in a study of cytomegalovirus exposure and HLA in healthy donors. Study-wide context: T cells numbering around 180 million yielded around 120 million unique TCR beta sequences in an earlier analysis.

It was with 60 Vbeta and 13 Jbeta primers that the PCR ran. TCRdb's copy holds only in-frame clones and misses some; the assay was immunoSEQ multiplex PCR. Here the sample spans around 130,000 clones, 70% to 90% being singletons. Study observations and caveats: Serostatus for CMV was the only available immune exposure information. There were approximately 150 TCR beta chains listed as cytomegalovirus-associated. In a later analysis, specific HLA alleles were associated with approximately 16,000 TCR beta sequences at a 0.05 false discovery rate.

J is TRBJ2-3 and V is TRBV25-1, with D possibly matching TRBD2 (8 bases). Material: PBMCs. This sequence was found in a middle-aged man in good health and CMV-seronegative. CDR3 in amino acids: CASSERVGRGQGEDTQYF. The CDR3 nucleotides read TGTGCCAGCAGTGAAAGGGTCGGGAGGGGGCAAGGCGAAGATACGCAGTATTTT.